The TCR beta chain described here comes from a study of PD-1 blockade in classical Hodgkin lymphoma. General study points: Reasons behind the repertoire differences stay unclear, perhaps disease activity or earlier therapy. Complete responders entered with baseline diversity on par with newly diagnosed patients, the results showed. Baseline TCR diversity was reportedly lower in newly diagnosed patients than in healthy donors. It was reported as lower still in relapsed/refractory patients.

Clones were sequenced by immunoSEQ multiplex PCR, and TCRdb holds only the in-frame ones, with some missing. The sample contains around 30,000 clones, about 76% of which appear only once. Relapses following autologous stem cell transplantation were seen in all patients, with brentuximab vedotin exposure varying. As for this clone: Its cognate antigen is unknown.

CDR3 length equals 15 residues. The germline gives CDR1 SGHVS, CDR2 FNYEAQ. V gave up 4 bases and J gave up 4 bases, with 16 bases separating them. The chain carries TRBV7-6 and TRBJ2-5; no clear D gene. This receptor was obtained from a human donor with classical Hodgkin lymphoma. Source: peripheral blood mononuclear cells (PBMCs), taken before the second cycle of nivolumab. The CDR3 loop reads CASSSSRVEGETQYF. CDR3 DNA sequence: TGTGCCAGCAGCTCATCGCGAGTAGAAGGAGAGACCCAGTACTTC. Full variable domain (remainder filled in from reference TRBV7-6 and TRBJ2-5): GAGVSQSPRYKVTKRGQDVALRCDPISGHVSLYWYRQALGQGPEFLTYFNYEAQQDKSGLPNDRFSAERPEGSISTLTIQRTEQRDSAMYRCASSSSRVEGETQYFGPGTRLLVL.